The next 14 T cell receptor beta chains were all read from a single sample in a study of blood T cell repertoires in COVID-19. TCRdb's table, derived via immunoSEQ multiplex PCR, lists solely in-frame clones and lacks some. The sample has about 260,000 clones, about 91% seen once. The sample taken for sequencing was peripheral blood. The receptors stem from a person aged 18-29 years with COVID-19, enrolled during active disease.

CDR3 DNA: TGTGCCAGCAGTTGGACAGGGCACTCCTACGAGCAGTACTTC. Amino acid sequence: CASSWTGHSYEQYF. The chain joins TRBV28 to TRBJ2-7; 8 bases map to TRBD1. The CDR3 has 14 amino acids. The V gene end was trimmed by 4 bases and the J gene end by 0 bases; junction bases not matched to a gene: 2. Germline CDR1 reads MDHEN; CDR2 reads SYDVKM.

The chain carries TRBV25-1 and TRBJ2-7; 7 bases map to TRBD2. The length of the CDR3 is 15 residues. The V and J ends lost 1 base and 2 bases, in that order; junction bases with no gene match: 5. Germline assignment: CDR1 MGHDK and CDR2 SYGVNS. The CDR3 spells CASSEFRGGPYEQYF. The CDR3 DNA is TGTGCCAGCAGTGAATTTCGGGGAGGGCCCTACGAGCAGTACTTC.

V usage is TRBV4-1 and J usage is TRBJ2-1, with D possibly being TRBD1 (6 bases). This CDR3 contains 15 residues. The V end was cut by 1 base, the J end by 4 bases, with 11 bases between. Germline V gene sequence: CDR1 MGHRA, CDR2 YSYEKL. The CDR3 sequence is CASSQVGAPYNEQFF. CDR3 nucleotide sequence: TGCGCCAGCAGCCAAGTGGGGGCGCCGTACAATGAGCAGTTCTTC.

The genes are TRBV6-1 and TRBJ2-5; 14 bases fit TRBD2. The CDR3 is 16 amino acids. Losses at the gene ends were 2 bases for V and 5 bases for J; bases not matched to a gene: 4. Germline V gene data show CDR1 as MNHNS and CDR2 as SASEGT. Written as DNA, the CDR3 is TGTGCCAGCAGTGAAACCCGACTAGCGGGAGGGGAGACCCAGTACTTC. This gives the protein CASSETRLAGGETQYF.

This chain uses TRBV6-5 with TRBJ2-2; weak D call: TRBD1 (6 bases). Germline CDR1 reads MNHEY; CDR2 reads SVGAGI. The V end was cut by 5 bases, the J end by 0 bases, with 10 bases between. The length of the CDR3 is 15 residues. CDR3 in DNA: TGTGCCAGCAGTCTCGGGACACCGAACACCGGGGAGCTGTTTTTT. Amino acid sequence: CASSLGTPNTGELFF.

This clone was picked up one time. The gene calls are TRBV27 and TRBJ2-7; TRBD1 agrees at 7 bases. Germline assignment: CDR1 MNHEY and CDR2 SMNVEV (reference sequence). This CDR3 has 15 amino acids. V lost 6 bases to trimming and J lost 1 base; unmatched junction nucleotides: 9. Here the CDR3 reads CASSSSRDRSYEQYF. Here the CDR3 DNA reads TGTGCCAGCAGCTCTTCCCGGGACAGATCCTACGAGCAGTACTTC.

The rearrangement links TRBV5-1 to TRBJ1-2, with D unclear. Germline CDR1 SGHRS, CDR2 YFSETQ. V lost 2 bases to trimming and J lost 3 bases, with 8 bases between them. The CDR3 runs 13 residues. Here the CDR3 reads CASSFQADYGYTF. CDR3 DNA: TGCGCCAGCAGCTTCCAGGCCGACTATGGCTACACCTTC.

This chain links TRBV21-1 with TRBJ1-5; the tabulated D call, TRBD1, remains unverified against the DNA. TRBV21-1 is shown as a pseudogene. This CDR3 has 15 amino acids. The CDR3 here is CASSKHSDSNQPQHF. The CDR3 bases are TGTGCCAGCAGCAAACATTCAGATAGCAATCAGCCCCAGCATTTT.

The chain is built from TRBV2 and TRBJ2-1; D is unclear. The CDR3 runs to 12 residues. Trimming left V 4 bases short and J 8 bases short, with 9 bases between. CDR1 is SNHLY and CDR2 is FYNNEI in the germline V gene. The CDR3 here is CASSAVPHEQFF. Here the CDR3 DNA reads TGTGCCAGCAGTGCAGTCCCCCATGAGCAGTTCTTC.

This CDR3 reads CASSWTGGPYEQYF. The CDR3, as DNA: TGTGCCAGCAGCTGGACAGGTGGCCCCTACGAGCAGTACTTC. The V gene is TRBV11-2, the J gene TRBJ2-7, with 7 bases fitting TRBD1. From germline, CDR1 is SGHAT and CDR2 FQNNGV. The trim removed 4 bases at V and 2 bases at J, leaving 5 bases unmatched. The CDR3 runs 14 residues.

J is TRBJ1-1 and V is TRBV19; a possible D gene is TRBD1 (5 bases). The V and J ends lost 8 bases and 1 base respectively, with 8 bases between them. The germline gives CDR1 LNHDA, CDR2 SQIVND (reference sequence). The length of the CDR3 is 12 residues. As DNA, the CDR3 is TGTGCCAGTTTTCAGGGGAACACTGAAGCTTTCTTT. Residues: CASFQGNTEAFF.

The gene calls are TRBV7-9 and TRBJ2-1; TRBD2 matches at 13 bases. After removal of 4 bases from V and 2 bases from J, the junction contained 8 bases not matched to a gene. CDR3 length: 18 amino acids. The V gene's germline CDR1 is SEHNR and CDR2 FQNEAQ (reference sequence). The CDR3 DNA reads as TGTGCCAGCAGCTCCGGGACTAGCGGGGTGTCCCCCTACAATGAGCAGTTCTTC. This gives the protein CASSSGTSGVSPYNEQFF. Together with reference TRBV7-9 and TRBJ2-1, the CDR3 gives the full variable domain: DTGVSQNPRHKITKRGQNVTFRCDPISEHNRLYWYRQTLGQGPEFLTYFQNEAQLEKSRLLSDRFSAERPKGSFSTLEIQRTEQGDSAMYLCASSSGTSGVSPYNEQFFGPGTRLTVL.

The V gene is TRBV25-1, the J gene TRBJ2-2, with TRBD1 identical over 7 bases. V trimming: 4 bases; J trimming: 0 bases; junction bases outside the gene matches: 11. This CDR3 region has 18 residues. CDR1 and CDR2 (germline): MGHDK, SYGVNS. The CDR3 DNA reads TGTGCCAGCAGTGGGCATTTAACAGGGGCTGCGAACACCGGGGAGCTGTTTTTT. It codes for CASSGHLTGAANTGELFF.

This chain uses TRBV6-5 with TRBJ2-2, with D unresolved. Trimming left V 5 bases short and J 4 bases short, with 8 bases between. Germline-derived CDR1 and CDR2 are MNHEY and SVGAGI. This CDR3 comprises 13 residues. This CDR3 reads CASSPDFTGELFF. The CDR3 DNA reads as TGTGCCAGCAGTCCCGACTTCACCGGGGAGCTGTTTTTT.